The source of this TCR beta chain is a study of OX40 agonist ivuxolimab in advanced cancers. As for the study in general: The patients got ivuxolimab, which is an agonistic anti-OX40 (CD134) antibody. Prior anti-PD-1, anti-PD-L1 or anti-CTLA-4 therapy was allowed; 40% had some. Study observations and caveats: Researchers did not establish what antigens the expanded peripheral T cells target. Some of the nonresponding patients also showed low levels of normalized T-cell clonal expansion.

Trimming removed 4 bases from V and 7 bases from J, with 18 bases in between. The germline V gene encodes CDR1 SGHNT and CDR2 YYREEE (reference sequence). The CDR3 has 15 amino acids. Produced via immunoSEQ multiplex PCR; TCRdb's table is partial and in-frame only. Here the sample spans tens of thousands of clones, around 86% being singletons. Remarks on this clone: What it recognizes is unknown.

V gene TRBV5-4 combines with J gene TRBJ2-4; D might be TRBD1 (6 bases). The receptor was derived from an adult with an advanced solid tumor such as melanoma, head and neck, liver or kidney cancer. This specimen was CD4+ or CD8+ T cells sorted from blood, taken in a trial of the OX40 agonist ivuxolimab. The CDR3 nucleotides read TGTGCCAGCAGCACGCTACAGGGCGGAAGGAACATTCAGTACTTC. It codes for CASSTLQGGRNIQYF.